The 9 T cell receptor beta chains presented below share a single source sample, sequenced in a study of blood T cell repertoires in COVID-19. TCRdb's copy holds only in-frame clones and misses some; the assay was immunoSEQ multiplex PCR. The data contain around 200,000 clones, around four fifths of them singletons. The sequencing sample was made of PBMCs or T cells enriched from blood (not recorded which). The receptors stem from a man aged 35 to 55 who had recovered from COVID-19.

This chain uses TRBV4-2 with TRBJ2-1; 7 bases line up with TRBD2. From germline, CDR1 is LGHNA and CDR2 YNFKEQ. V gave up 4 bases and J gave up 5 bases; unmatched junction bases: 8. The CDR3 is 15 residues long. DNA for the CDR3: TGTGCCAGCAGCCGTAGCGGGCTAAAAAACAATGAGCAGTTCTTC. Amino acids: CASSRSGLKNNEQFF.

The CDR3 nucleotides read TGTGCCACCAGCAGAGATCTGGCCACTGGGGCCAACGTCCTGACTTTC. It translates to CATSRDLATGANVLTF. The V call is TRBV15, the J call TRBJ2-6, with D uncertain. Trimming removed 0 bases from V and 2 bases from J, with 8 bases in between. In germline, CDR1 is LNHNV, CDR2 YYDKDF (reference sequence). The CDR3 has 16 residues.

The DNA of the CDR3 is TGTGCCAGCAGCCTCAGAACGGGCCTAGCGGGACACAGTTCCTACGAGCAGTACTTC. This codes for CASSLRTGLAGHSSYEQYF. The chain recombines TRBV5-5 with TRBJ2-7; 9 nucleotides agree with TRBD2. Unmatched junction bases numbered 18, after V lost 4 bases and J lost 1 base. In germline, CDR1 is SGHKS, CDR2 YYEKEE (reference sequence). The length of the CDR3 is 19 residues.

In this sample, this clone turned up once. The V call is TRBV3-1 (or the pseudogene TRBV3-2), the J call TRBJ1-1; 8 bases are shared with TRBD1. The CDR3 sequence is 15 residues long. Germline loops: CDR1 LGHDT, CDR2 YNNKEL (reference sequence). Unmatched junction bases numbered 4, after V lost 0 bases and J lost 4 bases. CDR3: CASSQERTGRTEAFF. The CDR3 coding sequence is TGTGCCAGCAGCCAAGAGAGGACAGGGCGCACTGAAGCTTTCTTT.

CDR3 sequence reads: CASSWGTGSTDTQYF. CDR3 DNA sequence: TGTGCCAGCAGTTGGGGGACAGGGAGTACAGATACGCAGTATTTT. The gene calls are TRBV6-5 and TRBJ2-3; 9 bases match TRBD1. Trimming cost V 4 bases and J 3 bases; bases outside gene matches: 5. The CDR3 has 15 amino acids. The germline gives CDR1 MNHEY, CDR2 SVGAGI.

J is TRBJ1-2 and V is TRBV6-5; 9 bases match TRBD1. The CDR3 is 13 amino acids. The germline V gene has CDR1 MNHEY and CDR2 SVGAGI. V lost 6 bases to trimming and J lost 6 bases; unmatched junction nucleotides: 5. The chain's CDR3 is CASRPRTGDGYTF. Here the CDR3 DNA reads TGTGCCAGCAGACCAAGGACAGGGGATGGCTACACCTTC.

This sequence joins TRBV4-1 and TRBJ2-3; 8 nucleotides line up with TRBD2. Germline V gene lookup returns CDR1 MGHRA and CDR2 YSYEKL. J was trimmed by 1 base and V by 7 bases; bases with no gene match: 7. This CDR3 is 15 amino acids long. The CDR3 coding sequence is TGCGCCAGCACTGGCGGGGGGCTGGGCACAGATACGCAGTATTTT. It encodes CASTGGGLGTDTQYF.

V gene TRBV30 combines with J gene TRBJ1-2; 9 nucleotides match TRBD1. There are 14 residues in the CDR3. With 2 bases clipped from V and 4 bases from J, the junction kept 5 bases outside the gene matches. The germline V gene encodes CDR1 GTSNPN and CDR2 SVGIG (reference sequence). CDR3 loop: CAWSPGQGSYGYTF. The CDR3 DNA reads TGTGCCTGGAGTCCCGGACAGGGGAGCTATGGCTACACCTTC. The full variable domain, in which reference TRBV30 and TRBJ1-2 provide the parts outside the CDR3, is SQTIHQWPATLVQPVGSPLSLECTVEGTSNPNLYWYRQAAGRGLQLLFYSVGIGQISSEVPQNLSASRPQDRQFILSSKKLLLSDSGFYLCAWSPGQGSYGYTFGSGTRLTVV.

This clone was counted once. The chain uses TRBV5-1 and TRBJ2-1, with 10 bases identical to TRBD2. The CDR3 consists of 19 residues. Trimming removed 4 bases from V and 3 bases from J; junction bases left unmatched: 16. Germline CDR1 and CDR2: SGHRS and YFSETQ. DNA of the CDR3: TGCGCCAGCAGCCCAGGAGCGGGAGGGCCGACTCTAGGCTACAATGAGCAGTTCTTC. It translates to CASSPGAGGPTLGYNEQFF.